The 20 T cell receptor beta chains reported below all come from one sample, sequenced in a study of blood T cell repertoires in COVID-19. Repertoires were generated with immunoSEQ multiplex PCR, while TCRdb's copy carries only in-frame clones and drops some. In the table there are over 120,000 clones, more than 80% of which are singletons. Sequenced sample: peripheral blood. These receptors all stem from a human donor in a cohort sampled during active COVID-19.

V usage is TRBV3-1 (or the pseudogene TRBV3-2) and J usage is TRBJ2-1; 16 bases are a match to TRBD2. The V segment lost 3 bases and the J segment 1 base; nucleotides outside the gene matches: 15. The CDR3 consists of 22 residues. Germline values: CDR1 LGHDT, CDR2 YNNKEL (reference sequence). CDR3 loop: CASSQITGLAGGPSGSYNEQFF. In DNA form, the CDR3 reads TGTGCCAGCAGCCAGATAACGGGACTAGCGGGAGGGCCGAGTGGGTCCTACAATGAGCAGTTCTTC.

The rearrangement joins TRBV19 to TRBJ2-2; 14 bases line up with TRBD2. CDR3 size: 17 residues. V shed 6 bases and J 5 bases; nucleotides not matched to a gene: 8. The germline CDR1 and CDR2 sequences are LNHDA and SQIVND (reference sequence). CDR3 sequence: CASRSGTSGSRTGELFF. DNA for the CDR3: TGTGCCAGTAGGTCCGGGACTAGCGGGAGTAGGACCGGGGAGCTGTTTTTT.

This clone was counted only a few times. The chain links TRBV6-5 to TRBJ1-1, with a weak D call TRBD1 (5 bases). The CDR3 runs to 13 residues. Per the germline V gene, CDR1 is MNHEY and CDR2 is SVGAGI. Trimming stripped 9 bases from V and 6 bases from J, with 17 bases between. The CDR3 DNA is TGTGCCAGTCTCCAACGGGGGTTGGCTGAAGCTTTCTTT. Protein sequence: CASLQRGLAEAFF.

This clone appeared a few times. V gene TRBV4-1 combines with J gene TRBJ1-6, with D possibly TRBD1 on 6 matching bases. Germline V CDR1 and CDR2: MGHRA, YSYEKL. Trimming pared 0 bases from V and 6 bases from J, leaving 15 bases between. The CDR3 spans 17 residues. The CDR3 is CASSQDRQGSSNSPLHF. Here the CDR3 DNA reads TGCGCCAGCAGCCAAGATAGGCAGGGGTCGAGTAATTCACCCCTCCACTTT.

This clone appeared a few times. The gene calls are TRBV2 and TRBJ1-5; 10 bases map to TRBD1. This CDR3 comprises 15 residues. Trimming took 7 bases from V and 2 from J; bases not matched to a gene: 5. The germline gives CDR1 SNHLY, CDR2 FYNNEI. In nucleotides, the CDR3 is TGTGCCAGCACCTTGGGGACAGGGGGCAATCAGCCCCAGCATTTT. It yields the protein CASTLGTGGNQPQHF.

The rearrangement links TRBV15 to TRBJ2-7; 7 bases line up with TRBD1. Trimming cost V 0 bases and J 2 bases; bases outside gene matches: 7. Germline V gene lookup returns CDR1 LNHNV and CDR2 YYDKDF (reference sequence). The CDR3 is 16 residues long. This CDR3 reads CATSRERTGEPYEQYF. CDR3 nucleotide sequence: TGTGCCACCAGCAGAGAGAGAACAGGGGAACCCTACGAGCAGTACTTC. The whole variable domain, remainder taken from reference TRBV15 and TRBJ2-7, is DAMVIQNPRYQVTQFGKPVTLSCSQTLNHNVMYWYQQKSSQAPKLLFHYYDKDFNNEADTPDNFQSRRPNTSFCFLDIRSPGLGDTAMYLCATSRERTGEPYEQYFGPGTRLTVT.

V gene TRBV5-1 combines with J gene TRBJ1-6, with 7 bases that match TRBD1. Germline V gene lookup returns CDR1 SGHRS and CDR2 YFSETQ. Trimming at V came to 3 bases and at J to 5 bases, leaving 5 bases not matched to a gene. CDR3 length: 15 amino acids. This chain's CDR3 is CASSSTGSDNSPLHF. The CDR3 DNA reads TGCGCCAGCAGCTCGACAGGGTCGGATAATTCACCCCTCCACTTT.

The chain joins TRBV19 to TRBJ2-2; 10 bases match TRBD1. The ends lost 6 bases at V and 6 bases at J; junction bases unmatched: 10. The CDR3 spans 16 residues. CDR1 and CDR2 from the germline V gene are LNHDA and SQIVND (reference sequence). The CDR3: CASRSTGTGAAGELFF. DNA of the CDR3: TGTGCCAGTAGGTCCACCGGGACAGGGGCCGCCGGGGAGCTGTTTTTT.

Details on this clone: Lacking the conserved final phenylalanine or tryptophan, this CDR3 likely reflects a read error. The limits of the CDR3 on the DNA are not certain, so only TCRdb's listed CDR3 is given. The genes are TRBV2 and TRBJ2-7; the table's D gene call, TRBD1, was not cross checked with the DNA. Per the germline V gene, CDR1 is SNHLY and CDR2 is FYNNEI. 11 amino acids form the CDR3, both terminal residues included. CDR3 residues: CASSVRDRGFL.

This clone was seen a handful of times. V usage is TRBV5-1 and J usage is TRBJ1-5, with 7 positions matching TRBD1. The germline V gene encodes CDR1 SGHRS and CDR2 YFSETQ. With 4 bases clipped from V and 8 bases from J, the junction kept 12 bases outside the gene matches. CDR3 length: 15 amino acids. DNA for the CDR3: TGCGCCAGCAGCCCCGGGACAGAGAATTTTGAGCCCCAGCATTTT. Protein product: CASSPGTENFEPQHF.

This chain connects TRBV7-2 to TRBJ1-5; 12 positions agree with TRBD1. V dropped 5 bases and J dropped 1; count of bases not matched to a gene: 9. Germline V gives CDR1 SGHTA, CDR2 FQGNSA. The CDR3 spans 18 residues. The CDR3 protein is CASSPGTGGAGSNQPQHF. The CDR3 DNA follows: TGTGCCAGCAGCCCCGGGACAGGGGGCGCGGGGAGCAATCAGCCCCAGCATTTT.

The V call is TRBV3-1 (or the pseudogene TRBV3-2), the J call TRBJ1-2, with D perhaps matching TRBD1 (5 bases). The length of the CDR3 is 14 residues. In germline, CDR1 is LGHDT, CDR2 YNNKEL (reference sequence). The germline V and J ends were trimmed by 3 bases and 0 bases, with 8 bases remaining between them. The CDR3 is CASSHSTANYGYTF. In DNA form, the CDR3 reads TGTGCCAGCAGCCATTCGACAGCTAACTATGGCTACACCTTC.

The genes are TRBV2 and TRBJ1-3; 8 bases match TRBD1. This CDR3 spans 18 amino acids. V shed 6 bases and J 4 bases; nucleotides not matched to a gene: 17. Germline CDR1 reads SNHLY; CDR2 reads FYNNEI. CDR3 DNA sequence: TGTGCCAGCAGACCCGGGACAGGAATCAGCAGTTTAGGAAACACCATATATTTT. Translated, it gives CASRPGTGISSLGNTIYF.

The CDR3 bases are TGTGCCAGCAGCTTGAAGCAAAGATGCTCTGGGGCCAACGTCCTGACTTTC. It codes for CASSLKQRCSGANVLTF. The chain carries TRBV7-9 and TRBJ2-6; D unclear. CDR3 length equals 17 residues. Trimming removed 3 bases at V and 0 bases at J, with 12 bases between. Germline loops: CDR1 SEHNR, CDR2 FQNEAQ (reference sequence).

V and J are TRBV7-9 and TRBJ2-1, with D tentatively TRBD2 (7 bases). The CDR3 spans 15 residues. Deletions cut 3 bases from V and 4 bases from J, with 13 bases between. Germline V gene lookup returns CDR1 SEHNR and CDR2 FQNEAQ (reference sequence). CDR3 nucleotide sequence: TGTGCCAGCAGCTTGAGTGGGAGGGGGTACAATGAGCAGTTCTTC. This encodes CASSLSGRGYNEQFF.

Only a few counts were recorded for this clone. This chain uses TRBV5-1 with TRBJ2-2, with TRBD2 identical over 7 bases. Germline trimming cut 1 base from V and 4 bases from J; bases unmatched to any gene: 13. This CDR3 region has 18 residues. CDR1 SGHRS and CDR2 YFSETQ come from the germline V gene. The CDR3: CASSLLSGGGSLTGELFF. For the CDR3, the DNA is TGCGCCAGCAGCTTGCTGTCGGGTGGCGGGAGTCTCACCGGGGAGCTGTTTTTT.

The V call is TRBV6-5, the J call TRBJ2-3; 8 bases map to TRBD2. The CDR3 totals 15 residues. Germline trimming cut 7 bases from V and 1 base from J; bases unmatched to any gene: 7. Per the germline V gene, CDR1 is MNHEY and CDR2 is SVGAGI. CDR3 nucleotide sequence: TGTGCCAGCAACGCTAGGCGGGGGGGCACAGATACGCAGTATTTT. Translation: CASNARRGGTDTQYF.

This clone was recorded only once. This chain links TRBV7-2 with TRBJ2-7; D gene unclear. Germline CDR1 and CDR2: SGHTA and FQGNSA. Trimming removed 6 bases from V and 5 bases from J, with 20 bases in between. The CDR3 runs 15 residues. The CDR3 DNA reads as TGTGCCAGCAGTCTAAAGCCACGAATCTTTGACGAGCAGTACTTC. This sequence encodes CASSLKPRIFDEQYF.

The V call is TRBV5-1, the J call TRBJ2-5; D is perhaps TRBD1 (5 bases). This CDR3 region has 14 residues. The V and J ends lost 4 bases and 2 bases respectively, with 12 bases between them. Germline CDR1 reads SGHRS; CDR2 reads YFSETQ. This CDR3 reads CASSPRTRQETQYF. CDR3 nucleotide sequence: TGCGCCAGCAGCCCTAGGACAAGACAAGAGACCCAGTACTTC.

This clone appeared a few times. The V and J genes are TRBV4-2 and TRBJ2-2, with 13 positions matching TRBD2. This CDR3 is 16 amino acids long. The germline V gene has CDR1 LGHNA and CDR2 YNFKEQ. The junction had 3 bases not matched to a gene; V was cut back by 3 bases and J by 5 bases. CDR3 in amino acids: CASSQGTSGATGELFF. The CDR3 nucleotides are TGTGCCAGCAGCCAGGGGACTAGCGGGGCTACCGGGGAGCTGTTTTTT.